This entry lists 25 T cell receptor beta chains sequenced from one sample in a study of blood T cell repertoires in COVID-19. Generated by immunoSEQ multiplex PCR, the TCRdb table keeps only in-frame clones and is missing some. The data contain approximately 120,000 clones, approximately 81% of them singletons. The sequenced sample was peripheral blood. The receptors come from a man older than 75 with COVID-19, enrolled during active disease.

V and J are TRBV14 and TRBJ2-7; D may be TRBD2 (5 bases). This CDR3 has 13 residues. Germline V CDR1 and CDR2: SGHDN, FVKESK. V was shortened by 5 bases and J by 7 bases, with 15 bases between the two germline ends. For the CDR3, the DNA is TGTGCCAGCAGCAGAGCGGTGGGCGGGGAGCAGTACTTC. Encoded protein: CASSRAVGGEQYF.

This clone showed up just once. The J gene is TRBJ2-3, the V gene TRBV6-5; D might be TRBD1 (6 bases). Germline lookup yields CDR1 MNHEY and CDR2 SVGAGI. The CDR3 has 16 amino acids. Trimming shortened V by 2 bases and J by 4 bases, and 16 bases separated the two germline ends. CDR3 amino acids: CASSYGGRAGPDTQYF. CDR3 nucleotides: TGTGCCAGCAGTTACGGGGGCAGGGCGGGCCCAGATACGCAGTATTTT.

This clone came up once. The gene calls are TRBV19 and TRBJ1-6, with 8 nucleotides matching TRBD1. V was clipped by 3 bases and J by 7 bases; unmatched bases: 8. This CDR3 is built from 16 residues. The germline CDR1 and CDR2 sequences are LNHDA and SQIVND (reference sequence). This CDR3 is CASSITRDRRNSPLHF. CDR3 bases: TGTGCCAGTAGTATCACCCGGGACAGGAGAAATTCACCCCTCCACTTT.

The chain is built from TRBV28 and TRBJ1-2; D is uncertain. CDR1 is MDHEN, CDR2 SYDVKM, per germline. This CDR3 comprises 15 residues. V was cut by 4 bases and J by 8 bases, with 20 bases left in between. The CDR3 here is CASSSGGVRGGGYTF. CDR3 bases: TGTGCCAGCAGTTCTGGAGGAGTCCGAGGAGGCGGCTACACCTTC.

The rearrangement uses TRBV28 and TRBJ2-7, with 10 bases aligning to TRBD1. After removal of 4 bases from V and 7 bases from J, the junction contained 10 bases not matched to a gene. This CDR3 is 15 amino acids long. Germline V gives CDR1 MDHEN, CDR2 SYDVKM. The CDR3 sequence is CASSWGQGRRKEQYF. For the CDR3, the DNA is TGTGCCAGCAGTTGGGGACAGGGGCGTCGGAAGGAGCAGTACTTC.

The rearrangement links TRBV20-1 to TRBJ1-1, with D possibly TRBD1 on 5 matching bases. Germline CDR1 is DFQATT and CDR2 is SNEGSKA (reference sequence). Between the trimmed V and J ends, which lost 3 bases and 6 bases, there was a span of 14 bases. CDR3 length: 13 residues. The CDR3 DNA is TGCAGTGCTAGTCGGCAGGGTGCCGCTGAAGCTTTCTTT. Translation: CSASRQGAAEAFF.

The rearrangement uses TRBV5-1 and TRBJ1-3; TRBD1 agrees at 8 bases. Germline V gene sequence: CDR1 SGHRS, CDR2 YFSETQ. CDR3 length: 18 amino acids. V lost 2 bases to trimming and J lost 0 bases; unmatched junction nucleotides: 10. CDR3 nucleotides: TGCGCCAGCAGCTTAGCGATTCAGGGGGCGAGCTCTGGAAACACCATATATTTT. Protein: CASSLAIQGASSGNTIYF.

This chain links TRBV29-1 with TRBJ2-1; TRBD2 matches 15 bases. The trim removed 4 bases at V and 14 bases at J, leaving 6 bases unmatched. The V gene's germline CDR1 is SQVTM and CDR2 ANQGSEA. The CDR3 is 13 amino acids. CDR3 DNA sequence: TGCAGCGTTGTCGGACTAGCGGGAGGGGGGGAGTTCTTC. Amino acids: CSVVGLAGGGEFF.

This clone has just one count. The V gene is TRBV7-9, the J gene TRBJ1-1, with D possibly TRBD1 on 5 matching bases. Trimming cost V 1 base and J 1 base, with 7 bases left between them. The CDR3 loop spans 14 amino acids. Germline CDR1 is SEHNR and CDR2 is FQNEAQ (reference sequence). The CDR3 DNA sequence: TGTGCCAGCAGCTTAGTCCAGGGGAACACTGAAGCTTTCTTT. This translates into CASSLVQGNTEAFF.

This clone was recorded once. The genes are TRBV28 and TRBJ1-5; D not certain. The CDR3 is made up of 11 amino acids. CDR1 is MDHEN and CDR2 is SYDVKM in the germline V gene. Trimming left V 3 bases short and J 7 bases short, with 4 bases between. In DNA form, the CDR3 reads TGTGCCAGCAGTTTTGGCCAGCCCCAGCATTTT. Amino acid sequence: CASSFGQPQHF.

The V gene is TRBV21-1, the J gene TRBJ1-1. TRBV21-1 is assigned pseudogene status. This CDR3 spans 13 amino acids. The DNA for the CDR3 is TGTGCCAGCAGCAAAGCGCACCGACTTGAAGCTTTCTTT. It translates to CASSKAHRLEAFF.

The rearrangement joins TRBV7-8 to TRBJ1-6; TRBD1 agrees at 8 bases. Germline V gene sequence: CDR1 SGHVS, CDR2 FQNEAQ. The CDR3 contains 15 residues. Trimming took 0 bases from V and 8 from J; bases not matched to a gene: 3. This chain's CDR3 is CASSLAAGGYSPLHF. The CDR3, as DNA: TGTGCCAGCAGCTTAGCCGCAGGGGGCTATTCACCCCTCCACTTT.

V and J are TRBV18 and TRBJ2-1; D possibly corresponds to TRBD1 (6 bases). The length of the CDR3 is 16 residues. The V and J ends lost 3 bases and 6 bases respectively, with 18 bases between them. Germline lookup yields CDR1 KGHSH and CDR2 LQKENI. The CDR3 spells CASSPSRDTHGNEQFF. CDR3 sequence (DNA): TGTGCCAGCTCACCTAGCAGGGACACCCATGGCAATGAGCAGTTCTTC.

The genes are TRBV27 and TRBJ1-1, with D maybe TRBD1 (6 bases). This CDR3 has 11 residues. Deletions cut 7 bases from V and 11 bases from J, with 14 bases between. Germline V lookup: CDR1 MNHEY, CDR2 SMNVEV (reference sequence). As DNA, the CDR3 is TGTGCCAGCAACCGGGGGGGCCGGGCTTTCTTT. Translating gives CASNRGGRAFF.

V and J are TRBV18 and TRBJ2-1, with D possibly matching TRBD1 (6 bases). The CDR3 extends over 14 amino acids. CDR1 and CDR2 from the germline V gene are KGHSH and LQKENI. The germline V and J ends were trimmed by 3 bases and 2 bases, with 8 bases remaining between them. Here the CDR3 DNA reads TGTGCCAGCTCACCGACAGGAACCTACAATGAGCAGTTCTTC. It translates to CASSPTGTYNEQFF.

This chain uses TRBV11-2 with TRBJ1-2, with 8 bases fitting TRBD1. Trimming cost V 4 bases and J 8 bases; bases outside gene matches: 12. In germline, CDR1 is SGHAT, CDR2 FQNNGV. The CDR3 runs 15 residues. As DNA, the CDR3 is TGTGCCAGCAGCTCGAACGCCGGGACAGGAAGCGGCTACACCTTC. Its translation is CASSSNAGTGSGYTF.

This chain joins TRBV18 and TRBJ2-3, with D perhaps TRBD2 (6 bases). This CDR3 is 17 amino acids long. Per the germline V gene, CDR1 is KGHSH and CDR2 is LQKENI. Between the trimmed V and J ends, which lost 6 bases and 0 bases, there was a span of 19 bases. For the CDR3, the DNA is TGTGCCAGCTCCCTCACCCGGAGTAGCGGAAGCACAGATACGCAGTATTTT. As protein: CASSLTRSSGSTDTQYF.

The rearrangement uses TRBV6-5 and TRBJ2-3, with 10 bases aligning to TRBD2. This CDR3 is 16 amino acids long. V lost 2 bases and J lost 3; bases outside the gene matches: 5. Per the germline V gene, CDR1 is MNHEY and CDR2 is SVGAGI. CDR3 nucleotides: TGTGCCAGCAGTTACGGAAAGACTAGCGGGACAGATACGCAGTATTTT. Its translation is CASSYGKTSGTDTQYF.

The genes are TRBV7-3 and TRBJ1-1, with D uncertain. This CDR3 is 14 amino acids long. Trimming pared 0 bases from V and 5 bases from J, leaving 10 bases between. CDR1 is SGHTA, CDR2 FQGTGA, per germline. Here the CDR3 reads CASSLTEGKTEAFF. CDR3 nucleotide sequence: TGTGCCAGCAGCTTAACGGAGGGAAAAACTGAAGCTTTCTTT.

The chain combines TRBV11-3 with TRBJ2-7, with D tentatively TRBD2 (5 bases). This CDR3 has 14 residues. Germline lookup yields CDR1 SGHNT and CDR2 YENEEA. Trimming removed 6 bases from V and 5 bases from J, with 17 bases in between. The CDR3 sequence is CASSAGGLGNEQYF. DNA for the CDR3: TGTGCCAGCAGTGCGGGCGGGCTGGGAAACGAGCAGTACTTC. Complete variable domain (other parts from reference TRBV11-3 and TRBJ2-7): EAGVVQSPRYKIIEKKQPVAFWCNPISGHNTLYWYLQNLGQGPELLIRYENEEAVDDSQLPKDRFSAERLKGVDSTLKIQPAELGDSAVYLCASSAGGLGNEQYFGPGTRLTVT.

This chain joins TRBV4-3 and TRBJ1-6; D might be TRBD1 (5 bases). Germline V gene data show CDR1 as LGHNA and CDR2 as YSLEER. Trimming stripped 0 bases from V and 7 bases from J, with 10 bases between. This CDR3 contains 15 residues. For the CDR3, the DNA is TGCGCCAGCAGCCAAGAGCCAGGGCCGAATTCACCCCTCCACTTT. This gives the protein CASSQEPGPNSPLHF.

The chain carries TRBV7-3 and TRBJ2-1; D uncertain. This CDR3 has 14 amino acids. V lost 0 bases and J lost 3, with 6 bases in between. Germline CDR1 reads SGHTA; CDR2 reads FQGTGA. CDR3 bases: TGTGCCAGCAGCTTAACGGCCGTCTACAATGAGCAGTTCTTC. It encodes CASSLTAVYNEQFF.

The chain joins TRBV10-1 to TRBJ2-1; 7 nucleotides match TRBD2. The germline V gene encodes CDR1 WNHNN and CDR2 SYGVQD (reference sequence). This CDR3 region has 17 residues. Trimming at V came to 0 bases and at J to 2 bases, leaving 7 bases not matched to a gene. The CDR3 region is CASSESGSLAAYNEQFF. The CDR3 DNA is TGCGCCAGCAGTGAGTCCGGCAGCCTAGCGGCCTACAATGAGCAGTTCTTC.

CDR3 sequence (DNA): TGCAGCGTTGGTTGGCCCGATAGCAATCAGCCCCAGCATTTT. Translated: CSVGWPDSNQPQHF. The gene calls are TRBV29-1 and TRBJ1-5; D is uncertain. Between the trimmed V and J ends, which lost 4 bases and 0 bases, there was a span of 10 bases. This CDR3 contains 14 residues. Germline lookup yields CDR1 SQVTM and CDR2 ANQGSEA.

This clone showed up many times. The rearrangement links TRBV6-5 to TRBJ2-7; 8 bases line up with TRBD1. Germline V gives CDR1 MNHEY, CDR2 SVGAGI. The J segment lost 6 bases and the V segment lost 2 bases, leaving 3 bases of the junction unmatched. CDR3 size: 13 residues. The CDR3 sequence is CASSYGQGFEQYF. The CDR3 bases are TGTGCCAGCAGTTACGGACAGGGTTTCGAGCAGTACTTC.